The clone carrying this T cell receptor (beta chain) is deemed medium-sized. The germline CDR1 and CDR2 sequences are MGHRA and YSYEKL. There are 16 residues in the CDR3. J was trimmed by 3 bases and V by 2 bases; bases with no gene match: 9. These data originate in a study of T cell clones after liver transplantation. Sequencing used immunoSEQ multiplex PCR; TCRdb keeps in-frame clones, though not all of them. The data show 20,000 to 25,000 clones, roughly 74% seen once. The material sequenced was CD8+ T cells from blood, taken 54 months after liver transplant. V gene TRBV4-1 combines with J gene TRBJ1-2; 7 bases map to TRBD1. The source is a human patient who received a liver transplant. Some of the T cells may derive from the graft donor. The CDR3 loop is CASSQQFVTGDYGYTF. The CDR3 nucleotides are TGCGCCAGCAGCCAACAGTTTGTCACAGGGGACTATGGCTACACCTTC.